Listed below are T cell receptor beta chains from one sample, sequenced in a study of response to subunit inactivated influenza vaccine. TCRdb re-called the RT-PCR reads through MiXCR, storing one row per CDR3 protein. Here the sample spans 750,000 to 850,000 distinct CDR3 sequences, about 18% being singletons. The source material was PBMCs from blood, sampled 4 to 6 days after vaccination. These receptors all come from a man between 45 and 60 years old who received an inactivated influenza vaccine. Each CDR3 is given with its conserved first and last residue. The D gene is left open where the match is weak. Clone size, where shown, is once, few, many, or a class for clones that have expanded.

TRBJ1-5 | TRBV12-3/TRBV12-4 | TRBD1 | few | CASRGTGGHYSNQPQHF | TGTGCCAGCAGAGGGACAGGGGGCCACTATAGCAATCAGCCCCAGCATTTT
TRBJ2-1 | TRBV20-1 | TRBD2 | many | CSARGLASSSYNEQFF | TGCAGTGCTAGAGGACTAGCTTCAAGCTCCTACAATGAGCAGTTCTTC
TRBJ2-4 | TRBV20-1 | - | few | CSARAQAKNIQYF | TGCAGTGCTAGAGCCCAAGCCAAAAACATTCAGTACTTC
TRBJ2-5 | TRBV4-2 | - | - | CASSQEGTRRGETQYF | TGTGCCAGCAGCCAAGAGGGGACGAGGAGGGGAGAGACCCAGTACTTC
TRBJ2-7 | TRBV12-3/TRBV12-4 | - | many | CASSPSEYEQYF | TGTGCCAGCAGCCCTAGCGAATACGAGCAGTACTTC
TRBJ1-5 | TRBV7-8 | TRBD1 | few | CASGPDRLTRQPQHF | TGTGCCAGCGGCCCGGACAGGTTGACTCGTCAGCCCCAGCATTTT
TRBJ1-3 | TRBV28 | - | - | CASSILLSSGNTIYF | TGTGCCAGCAGTATCCTCCTCTCTTCTGGAAACACCATATATTTT
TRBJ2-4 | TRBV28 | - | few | CASSLSGQRKNIQYF | TGTGCCAGCAGTTTATCCGGTCAACGGAAAAACATTCAGTACTTC
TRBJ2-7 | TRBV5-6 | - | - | CASSPGLLPYEQYF | TGTGCCAGCAGCCCCGGGCTACTCCCCTACGAGCAGTACTTC
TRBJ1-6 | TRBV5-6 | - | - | CASSFGASPLHF | TGTGCCAGCAGCTTCGGGGCTTCACCCCTCCACTTT
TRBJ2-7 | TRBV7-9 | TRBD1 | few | CASIPAADRGSYEQYF | TGTGCCAGCATCCCAGCGGCGGACAGGGGCTCCTACGAGCAGTACTTC
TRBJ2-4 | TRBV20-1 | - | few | CSARLQLAKNIQYF | TGCAGTGCAAGACTACAGCTAGCCAAAAACATTCAGTACTTC
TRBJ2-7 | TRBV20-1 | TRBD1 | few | CSASGQVNYEQYF | TGCAGTGCTAGCGGACAGGTAAACTACGAGCAGTACTTC
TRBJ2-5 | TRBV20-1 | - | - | CSASRGAWDQETQYF | TGCAGTGCCTCCCGAGGAGCGTGGGACCAAGAGACCCAGTACTTC
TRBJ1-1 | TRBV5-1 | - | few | CASSLGTGNEAFF | TGCGCCAGCAGCTTGGGCACAGGGAATGAAGCTTTCTTT
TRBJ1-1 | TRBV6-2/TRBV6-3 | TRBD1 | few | CASRDWDRSSEAFF | TGTGCCAGCAGGGACTGGGACAGGTCTTCTGAAGCTTTCTTT
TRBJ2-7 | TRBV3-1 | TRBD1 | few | CASSPTGAVGHEQYF | TGTGCCAGCAGCCCGACAGGGGCGGTGGGTCACGAGCAGTACTTC
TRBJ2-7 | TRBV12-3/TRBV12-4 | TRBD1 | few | CASSYDTGQGPYEQYF | TGTGCCAGCAGCTATGATACAGGACAGGGACCCTACGAGCAGTACTTC
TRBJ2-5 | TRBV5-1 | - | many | CASSPSQGQETQYF | TGCGCCAGCAGCCCATCCCAGGGTCAAGAGACCCAGTACTTC
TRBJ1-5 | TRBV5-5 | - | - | CASSLEGGPDQPQHF | TGTGCCAGCAGCTTGGAGGGGGGGCCCGATCAGCCCCAGCATTTT
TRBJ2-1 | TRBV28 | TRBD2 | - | CASSWTSGTRNEQFF | TGTGCCAGCAGTTGGACTAGCGGGACCAGGAATGAGCAGTTCTTC
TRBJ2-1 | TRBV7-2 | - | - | CASSLAPWGVSYNEQFF | TGTGCCAGCAGCTTAGCCCCTTGGGGGGTCTCCTACAATGAGCAGTTCTTC
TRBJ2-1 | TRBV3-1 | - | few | CASSQDRGVYSYNEQFF | TGTGCCAGCAGCCAAGATAGAGGGGTTTATTCCTACAATGAGCAGTTCTTC
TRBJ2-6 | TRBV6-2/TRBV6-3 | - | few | CASTQSRSGANVLTF | TGTGCCAGCACTCAGTCCCGCTCTGGGGCCAACGTCCTGACTTTC
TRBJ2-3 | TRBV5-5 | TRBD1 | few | CASSAGQGGRTDTQYF | TGTGCCAGCAGCGCCGGACAGGGGGGGCGAACAGATACGCAGTATTTT
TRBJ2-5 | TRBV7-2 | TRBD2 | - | CASSVAGVRETQYF | TGTGCCAGCAGCGTTGCGGGAGTACGCGAGACCCAGTACTTC
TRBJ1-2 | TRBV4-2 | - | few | CASSQDRGYSYGYTF | TGTGCCAGCAGCCAAGATAGGGGGTATAGCTATGGCTACACCTTC
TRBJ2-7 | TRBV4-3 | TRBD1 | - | CASSQDWNRGLPLYEQYF | TGCGCCAGCAGCCAAGATTGGAACAGGGGTTTACCCCTCTACGAGCAGTACTTC
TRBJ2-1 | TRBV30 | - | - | CTWSTPGRVYNEQFF | TGTACCTGGAGTACGCCGGGACGCGTTTACAATGAGCAGTTCTTC
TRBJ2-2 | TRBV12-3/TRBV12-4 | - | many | CASSPGNTGELFF | TGTGCCAGCAGTCCCGGGAACACCGGGGAGCTGTTTTTT